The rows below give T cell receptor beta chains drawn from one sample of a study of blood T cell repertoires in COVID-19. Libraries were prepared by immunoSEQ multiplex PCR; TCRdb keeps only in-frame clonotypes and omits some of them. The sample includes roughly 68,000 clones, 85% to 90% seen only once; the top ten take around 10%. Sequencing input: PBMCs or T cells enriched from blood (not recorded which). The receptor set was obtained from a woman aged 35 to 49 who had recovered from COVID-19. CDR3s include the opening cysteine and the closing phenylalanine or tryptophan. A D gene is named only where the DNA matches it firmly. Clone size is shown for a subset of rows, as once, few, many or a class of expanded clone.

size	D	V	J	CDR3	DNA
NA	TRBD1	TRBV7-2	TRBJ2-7	CASSQNSGTGYDEQYF	TGTGCCAGCAGCCAAAACTCCGGGACAGGGTACGACGAGCAGTACTTC
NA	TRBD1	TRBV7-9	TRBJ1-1	CASSLSVGQAEAFF	TGTGCCAGCAGCTTATCAGTGGGACAGGCTGAAGCTTTCTTT
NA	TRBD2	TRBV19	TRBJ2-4	CASSIALAGGIAKNIQYF	TGTGCCAGTAGTATAGCCCTAGCGGGGGGAATAGCCAAAAACATTCAGTACTTC
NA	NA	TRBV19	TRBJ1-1	CASSISTGNTEAFF	TGTGCCAGTAGTATAAGTACAGGGAACACTGAAGCTTTCTTT
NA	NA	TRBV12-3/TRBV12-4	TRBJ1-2	CAGSWGSYGYTF	TGTGCCGGAAGTTGGGGCTCCTATGGCTACACCTTC
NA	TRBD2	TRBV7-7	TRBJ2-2	CASSLDGGATGELFF	TGTGCCAGCAGCTTAGACGGGGGGGCCACCGGGGAGCTGTTTTTT
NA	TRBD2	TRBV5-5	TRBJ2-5	CASSPGLSGGAETQYF	TGTGCCAGCAGCCCCGGCCTTAGCGGGGGGGCGGAGACCCAGTACTTC
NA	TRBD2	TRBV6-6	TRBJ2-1	CASSPLLAGATYNEQFF	TGTGCCAGCAGTCCCCTCCTAGCGGGCGCTACCTACAATGAGCAGTTCTTC
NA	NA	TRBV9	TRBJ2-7	CASSVEGVNFAYEQYF	TGTGCCAGCAGCGTAGAGGGGGTCAACTTTGCGTACGAGCAGTACTTC
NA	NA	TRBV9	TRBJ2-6	CASSVILSGANVLTF	TGTGCCAGCAGCGTTATCCTTTCTGGGGCCAACGTCCTGACTTTC
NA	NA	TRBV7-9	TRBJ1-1	CASSGHRDTARLSPEAFF	TGTGCCAGCAGCGGCCACCGGGACACTGCGCGACTTTCCCCTGAAGCTTTCTTT
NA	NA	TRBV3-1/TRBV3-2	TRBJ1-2	CASSPRGRNYGYTF	TGTGCCAGCAGCCCCCGTGGGAGAAACTATGGCTACACCTTC
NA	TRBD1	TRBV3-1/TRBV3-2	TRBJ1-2	CASSREQGSTGYTF	TGTGCCAGCAGCCGTGAACAGGGGAGCACTGGCTACACCTTC
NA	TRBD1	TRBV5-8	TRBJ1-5	CASGQGSQPQHF	TGTGCCAGCGGACAGGGAAGCCAGCCCCAGCATTTT
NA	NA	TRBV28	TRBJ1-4	CATSLTGATNEKLFF	TGTGCCACCTCTTTGACAGGCGCAACTAATGAAAAACTGTTTTTT
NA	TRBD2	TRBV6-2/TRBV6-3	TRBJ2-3	CASSSIRRGSSTDTQYF	TGTGCCAGCAGCTCTATCAGGCGGGGGTCTAGCACAGATACGCAGTATTTT
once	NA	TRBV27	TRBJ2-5	CASRTLGEETQYF	TGTGCCAGCAGGACACTCGGGGAGGAGACCCAGTACTTC
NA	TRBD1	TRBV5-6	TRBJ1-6	CASSRGQGESPLHF	TGTGCCAGCAGCCGGGGACAGGGGGAATCACCCCTCCACTTT
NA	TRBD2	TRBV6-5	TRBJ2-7	CASSYAGGESYEQYF	TGTGCCAGCAGTTACGCGGGGGGAGAGTCCTACGAGCAGTACTTC
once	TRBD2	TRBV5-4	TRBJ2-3	CASRYGLAGRTDTQYF	TGTGCCAGCAGGTATGGACTAGCGGGGCGCACAGATACGCAGTATTTT
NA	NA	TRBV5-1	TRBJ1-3	CASSPIESSGNTIYF	TGCGCCAGCAGCCCAATAGAGAGTTCTGGAAACACCATATATTTT
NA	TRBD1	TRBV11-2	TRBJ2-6	CASSVGTGTLSGANVLTF	TGTGCCAGCAGCGTTGGGACAGGGACCCTCTCTGGGGCCAACGTCCTGACTTTC
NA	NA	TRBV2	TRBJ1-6	CASSETTGLLSPLHF	TGTGCCAGCAGTGAAACGACAGGCCTTTTATCACCCCTCCACTTT